The 2 T cell receptor beta chains below were found in one sample sequenced in a study of T cell repertoires in cytomegalovirus infection. No antigens are known for them. Via MiXCR, TCRdb re-called the reads, giving one row per CDR3 protein. The sample records 300,000 to 400,000 distinct CDR3 sequences, 29% being singletons. The sample in question was cultured PBMCs, obtained from culture after CMV antigen stimulation. These receptors all come from a human donor in good health (CMV status not recorded). Some clones in this sample may be carry-over from other donors' samples.

This chain uses TRBV4-2 with TRBJ1-5; D is unclear. This CDR3 spans 13 amino acids. CDR1 LGHNA and CDR2 YNFKEQ come from the germline V gene. Trimming took off 0 bases at V and 6 bases at J, with 6 bases between the two ends. CDR3 protein: CASSQDEVQPQHF. DNA of the CDR3: TGTGCCAGCAGCCAAGATGAGGTTCAGCCCCAGCATTTT.

The V call is TRBV27, the J call TRBJ2-5; TRBD1 aligns across 9 bases. Germline V gives CDR1 MNHEY, CDR2 SMNVEV (reference sequence). V trimming: 5 bases; J trimming: 5 bases; junction bases outside the gene matches: 12. The CDR3 sequence is 16 residues long. The DNA of the CDR3 is TGTGCCAGCAGTCCCCTGACCGGGACAGGGTGGGAGACCCAGTACTTC. Amino acid sequence: CASSPLTGTGWETQYF.